This passage covers 27 T cell receptor beta chains from one sample sequenced in a study of sequential checkpoint blockade in melanoma. Sequencing was performed with immunoSEQ multiplex PCR; in TCRdb, only in-frame clones are kept and a portion is missing. The sample includes 5,000 to 8,000 clones, under 25% seen only once; the top ten take 16%. Treatment noted: randomized to nivolumab then ipilimumab (arm A) or the reverse (arm B). The sample consisted of tumor tissue (inferred from file names), taken from a patient given nivolumab and ipilimumab in sequence. All receptors derive from a human donor with melanoma.

This clone has a count of ten or more. The J gene is TRBJ1-4, the V gene TRBV11-3, with D hard to call. The V gene lost 1 base and the J gene lost 9 bases, with 12 bases spanning the gap. CDR1 is SGHNT, CDR2 YENEEA, per germline. CDR3 length: 14 amino acids. CDR3: CASSLGPLMKKLFF. DNA of the CDR3: TGTGCCAGCAGCTTAGGGCCTCTAATGAAAAAACTGTTTTTT.

The table lists this clone with a few counts. The chain carries TRBV18 and TRBJ2-3; 8 positions match TRBD1. Germline V lookup: CDR1 KGHSH, CDR2 LQKENI. The CDR3 is 15 amino acids. The V gene end was trimmed by 3 bases and the J gene end by 2 bases; junction bases not matched to a gene: 4. CDR3 loop: CASSPTGASTDTQYF. In DNA, the CDR3 is TGTGCCAGCTCACCGACAGGGGCCTCCACAGATACGCAGTATTTT.

This clone was observed a single time. The CDR3 sequence is CASSLGTSGGYEQFF. The CDR3 region has the DNA TGCGCCAGCAGCTTGGGCACTAGCGGGGGCTATGAGCAGTTCTTC. V and J are TRBV5-1 and TRBJ2-1, with TRBD2 identical over 11 bases. The CDR3 is 15 residues long. After removal of 0 bases from V and 8 bases from J, the junction contained 4 bases not matched to a gene. The V gene's germline CDR1 is SGHRS and CDR2 YFSETQ.

The chain recombines TRBV7-5 with TRBJ2-5; TRBD1, the table's D call, was not compared with the DNA. TRBV7-5 is a known pseudogene. This CDR3 contains 15 residues. The CDR3 DNA sequence: TGTGCCAGCAGGGCAGGGGCCCACTGGCGAGAGACCCAGTACTTC. Its protein is CASRAGAHWRETQYF.

This clone appeared a few times. The DNA of the CDR3 is TGCGCCAGCAGCTTGGTGCAGACCACAGATACGCAGTATTTT. This codes for CASSLVQTTDTQYF. The chain links TRBV5-1 to TRBJ2-3; D not resolved. CDR3 size: 14 residues. Germline values: CDR1 SGHRS, CDR2 YFSETQ. V was trimmed by 0 bases and J by 2 bases, leaving 7 bases between them. The variable domain in full, completed from reference TRBV5-1 and TRBJ2-3, reads KAGVTQTPRYLIKTRGQQVTLSCSPISGHRSVSWYQQTPGQGLQFLFEYFSETQRNKGNFPGRFSGRQFSNSRSEMNVSTLELGDSALYLCASSLVQTTDTQYFGPGTRLTVL.

This clone occurred many times. V and J are TRBV9 and TRBJ2-6, with TRBD2 as a possible D gene (5 bases). The CDR3 totals 18 residues. The germline V gene has CDR1 SGDLS and CDR2 YYNGEE. The V and J ends lost 4 bases and 0 bases respectively, with 17 bases between them. The CDR3 spells CASSPRRDGGSGANVLTF. The CDR3 bases are TGTGCCAGCAGCCCCCGTCGGGATGGAGGCTCTGGGGCCAACGTCCTGACTTTC.

This clone was seen a handful of times. The chain recombines TRBV29-1 with TRBJ1-2; 9 bases are shared with TRBD1. Germline CDR1 SQVTM, CDR2 ANQGSEA. The CDR3 extends over 12 amino acids. The trim removed 7 bases at V and 7 bases at J, leaving 7 bases unmatched. CDR3 loop: CSADGQGFGYTF. DNA for the CDR3: TGCAGCGCCGATGGACAGGGGTTTGGCTACACCTTC.

This clone was seen a handful of times. The gene calls are TRBV6-8 and TRBJ2-7, with TRBD1 as a possible D gene (6 bases). Trimming took off 5 bases at V and 7 bases at J, with 12 bases between the two ends. CDR3 length: 12 amino acids. Germline V lookup: CDR1 MNHGY, CDR2 SAAAGT. The DNA of the CDR3 is TGTGCCAGCAGTCACCTGACAGGAGAGCAGTACTTC. Translating it yields CASSHLTGEQYF.

Many counts were recorded for this clone. This chain links TRBV9 with TRBJ2-7; 10 positions match TRBD2. V shed 3 bases, J shed 4 bases, and the junction held 13 bases outside the gene matches. The CDR3 totals 17 residues. Looked up from germline, CDR1 is SGDLS and CDR2 is YYNGEE. CDR3 in DNA: TGTGCCAGCAGCGCACCGGGACTAGCGTACGATCGGTACGAGCAGTACTTC. Its protein is CASSAPGLAYDRYEQYF.

The chain combines TRBV30 with TRBJ2-3; the D gene could be TRBD1 or TRBD2 (6 bases each). CDR1 and CDR2 from the germline V gene are GTSNPN and SVGIG (reference sequence). CDR3 length: 15 residues. V lost 4 bases and J lost 4, with 18 bases in between. Here the CDR3 DNA reads TGTGCCTGGAATCGGGGGCGGGTTAACGCAGATACGCAGTATTTT. Its protein product is CAWNRGRVNADTQYF.

The rearrangement joins TRBV11-3 to TRBJ2-1; 8 bases fit TRBD1. The ends lost 5 bases at V and 5 bases at J; junction bases unmatched: 5. Germline assignment: CDR1 SGHNT and CDR2 YENEEA. CDR3 length: 14 residues. The CDR3 bases are TGTGCCAGCAGCGCCCGACAGGGGAACAATGAGCAGTTCTTC. Its protein product is CASSARQGNNEQFF.

This clone has just a few counts. V and J are TRBV11-3 and TRBJ1-1; 7 bases agree with TRBD1. Germline trimming cut 5 bases from V and 1 base from J; bases unmatched to any gene: 7. There are 15 residues in the CDR3. Looked up from germline, CDR1 is SGHNT and CDR2 is YENEEA. CDR3 residues: CASSRDRARNTEAFF. The CDR3 DNA sequence: TGTGCCAGCAGCCGAGACAGGGCTAGGAACACTGAAGCTTTCTTT.

The chain uses TRBV11-3 and TRBJ1-4, with unresolved D. V was trimmed by 5 bases and J by 8 bases, leaving 15 bases between them. CDR1 and CDR2 (germline): SGHNT, YENEEA. The CDR3 is 14 residues long. Here the CDR3 reads CASSHIGVGEKLFF. Written as DNA, the CDR3 is TGTGCCAGCAGCCATATCGGGGTCGGGGAAAAACTGTTTTTT.

The chain combines TRBV9 with TRBJ1-1; no reliable D call. The CDR3 consists of 13 residues. Germline assignment: CDR1 SGDLS and CDR2 YYNGEE. Trimming removed 5 bases from V and 0 bases from J, with 8 bases in between. CDR3: CASSAYMNTEAFF. The CDR3 DNA sequence: TGTGCCAGCAGTGCGTATATGAACACTGAAGCTTTCTTT.

The chain uses TRBV6-8 and TRBJ2-5; no definite D call. Germline loops: CDR1 MNHGY, CDR2 SAAAGT. V was cut by 6 bases and J by 1 base, with 15 bases left in between. The CDR3 length is 15 residues. Here the CDR3 reads CASRDLDVIQETQYF. CDR3 DNA sequence: TGTGCCAGCAGGGATCTTGACGTAATCCAAGAGACCCAGTACTTC.

This clone was counted many times. The J gene is TRBJ1-6, the V gene TRBV9, with D maybe TRBD1 (5 bases). The CDR3 consists of 14 residues. CDR1 SGDLS and CDR2 YYNGEE come from the germline V gene. Between the trimmed V and J ends, which lost 4 bases and 5 bases, there was a span of 10 bases. CDR3 residues: CASSRDVNNSPLHF. In DNA form, the CDR3 reads TGTGCCAGCAGCCGGGACGTGAATAATTCACCCCTCCACTTT.

The chain is built from TRBV5-1 and TRBJ1-6; TRBD1 might be the D (5 bases). CDR3 length: 17 amino acids. Trimming shortened V by 0 bases and J by 8 bases, and 18 bases separated the two germline ends. Germline CDR1 SGHRS, CDR2 YFSETQ. The CDR3 reads CASSLEGLQSAYSPLHF. The CDR3 bases are TGCGCCAGCAGCTTGGAGGGGCTCCAGTCGGCCTATTCACCCCTCCACTTT.

This clone was counted ten times or more. The V and J genes are TRBV6-8 and TRBJ2-1, with TRBD2 identical over 10 bases. Germline V gene sequence: CDR1 MNHGY, CDR2 SAAAGT. The J segment lost 5 bases and the V segment lost 8 bases, leaving 6 bases of the junction unmatched. This CDR3 region has 14 residues. The CDR3 sequence is CASGIAGGNNEQFF. The CDR3 DNA sequence: TGTGCCAGCGGAATAGCGGGGGGAAACAATGAGCAGTTCTTC.

By sample share, this clone is medium-sized (0.01 to 0.1%). J is TRBJ2-3 and V is TRBV6-8; a possible D gene is TRBD2 (5 bases). CDR3 length: 15 residues. The germline V and J ends were trimmed by 0 bases and 3 bases, with 10 bases remaining between them. Germline CDR1 is MNHGY and CDR2 is SAAAGT. The chain's CDR3 is CASSYSRAGTDTQYF. CDR3 nucleotides: TGTGCCAGCAGTTACTCGCGGGCCGGGACAGATACGCAGTATTTT.

V and J are TRBV19 and TRBJ2-7, with D unclear. CDR1 and CDR2 from the germline V gene are LNHDA and SQIVND (reference sequence). The V and J ends lost 3 bases and 3 bases respectively, with 18 bases between them. The CDR3 is made up of 16 amino acids. The CDR3, as DNA: TGTGCCAGTAGTATTTCCCACGCGCGTAGGGACTACGAGCAGTACTTC. The encoded protein is CASSISHARRDYEQYF.

This clone appeared a few times. The chain couples TRBV23-1 to TRBJ2-1, with 7 nucleotides matching TRBD2. TRBV23-1 belongs to the ORF category, with a function that is uncertain. V dropped 5 bases and J dropped 8; count of bases not matched to a gene: 6. The CDR3 length is 13 residues. CDR3 bases: TGCGCCAGCAGTTTCGAGCGGGGATATGAGCAGTTCTTC. The encoded protein is CASSFERGYEQFF.

CDR3: CASSAQGTSGYTF. The CDR3 DNA reads TGTGCCAGCAGTGCACAGGGTACTAGTGGCTACACCTTC. V is TRBV2 and J is TRBJ1-2; TRBD1 is a possible D gene (6 bases). Deletions cut 4 bases from V and 7 bases from J, with 13 bases between. The germline gives CDR1 SNHLY, CDR2 FYNNEI. The CDR3 is made up of 13 amino acids. The variable domain in full, with the rest retrieved from reference TRBV2 and TRBJ1-2, is EPEVTQTPSHQVTQMGQEVILRCVPISNHLYFYWYRQILGQKVEFLVSFYNNEISEKSEIFDDQFSVERPDGSNFTLKIRSTKLEDSAMYFCASSAQGTSGYTFGSGTRLTVV.

This clone was seen a handful of times. The chain is built from TRBV5-1 and TRBJ1-1, with TRBD1 matching 7 bases. With V trimmed by 1 base and J by 0 bases, 0 bases remained unmatched. In germline, CDR1 is SGHRS, CDR2 YFSETQ. The CDR3 is made up of 14 amino acids. The CDR3 nucleotides read TGCGCCAGCAGCTTGACAGGGGTGAACACTGAAGCTTTCTTT. This sequence encodes CASSLTGVNTEAFF.

J is TRBJ2-1 and V is TRBV18; 8 nucleotides align to TRBD1. Unmatched junction bases numbered 7, after V lost 4 bases and J lost 8 bases. The CDR3 extends over 14 amino acids. Germline loops: CDR1 KGHSH, CDR2 LQKENI. CDR3 coding DNA: TGTGCCAGCTCACTTCGGACAGGGCGGGATGAGCAGTTCTTC. It is translated as CASSLRTGRDEQFF.

This clone was detected many times. This rearrangement joins TRBV11-3 to TRBJ2-5; no clear D. CDR3 size: 16 residues. The V and J ends lost 5 bases and 4 bases respectively, with 20 bases between them. Looked up from germline, CDR1 is SGHNT and CDR2 is YENEEA. CDR3: CASSQYPPGLRETQYF. In DNA, the CDR3 is TGTGCCAGCAGCCAATACCCTCCTGGGTTAAGAGAGACCCAGTACTTC.

The rearrangement links TRBV19 to TRBJ1-1; D might be TRBD1 (5 bases). This CDR3 has 15 residues. CDR1 is LNHDA, CDR2 SQIVND, per germline (reference sequence). V lost 3 bases and J 11 bases, leaving 22 bases between the germline ends. Here the CDR3 DNA reads TGTGCCAGTAGTATCGGCCAAACTACTCGGGGGAGGGCTTTCTTT. It yields the protein CASSIGQTTRGRAFF.

This clone was seen ten or more times. The V gene is TRBV6-8, the J gene TRBJ2-7; TRBD2 is a possible D gene (6 bases). Germline V lookup: CDR1 MNHGY, CDR2 SAAAGT. CDR3 length equals 12 residues. Between the trimmed V and J ends, which lost 8 bases and 2 bases, there was a span of 10 bases. The DNA for the CDR3 is TGTGCCAGCCAAACGGGAGCCTACGAGCAGTACTTC. Its translation is CASQTGAYEQYF.